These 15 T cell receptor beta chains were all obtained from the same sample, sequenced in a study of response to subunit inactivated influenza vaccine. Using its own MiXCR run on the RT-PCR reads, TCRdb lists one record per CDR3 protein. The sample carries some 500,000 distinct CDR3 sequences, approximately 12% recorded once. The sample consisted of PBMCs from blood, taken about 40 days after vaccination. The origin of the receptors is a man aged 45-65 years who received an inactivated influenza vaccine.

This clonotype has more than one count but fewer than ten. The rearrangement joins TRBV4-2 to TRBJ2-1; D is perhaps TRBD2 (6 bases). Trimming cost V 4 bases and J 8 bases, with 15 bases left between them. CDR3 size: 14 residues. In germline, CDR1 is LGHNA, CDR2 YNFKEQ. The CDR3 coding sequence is TGTGCCAGCAGCCCCAGGGAGGATGGGTATGAGCAGTTCTTC. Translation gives CASSPREDGYEQFF.

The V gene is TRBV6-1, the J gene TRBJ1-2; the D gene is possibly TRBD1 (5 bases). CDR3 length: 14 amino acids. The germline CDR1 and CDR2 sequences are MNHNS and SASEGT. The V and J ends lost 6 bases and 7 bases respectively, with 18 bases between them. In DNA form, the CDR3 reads TGTGCCAGCAGCGTCCGGGACGTTCTGGGTGGCTACACCTTC. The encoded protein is CASSVRDVLGGYTF.

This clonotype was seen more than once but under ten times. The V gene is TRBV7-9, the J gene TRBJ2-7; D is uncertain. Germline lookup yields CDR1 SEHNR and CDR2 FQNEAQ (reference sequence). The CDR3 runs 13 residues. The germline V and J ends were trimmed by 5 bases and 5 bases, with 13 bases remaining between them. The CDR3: CASSPPWTDEQYF. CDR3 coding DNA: TGTGCCAGCAGCCCCCCCTGGACCGACGAGCAGTACTTC.

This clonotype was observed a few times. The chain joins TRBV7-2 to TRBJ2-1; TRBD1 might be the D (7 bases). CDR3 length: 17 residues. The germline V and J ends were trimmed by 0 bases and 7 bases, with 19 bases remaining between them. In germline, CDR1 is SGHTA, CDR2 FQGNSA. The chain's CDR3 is CASSLAGTGQGGNEQFF. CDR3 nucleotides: TGTGCCAGCAGCTTAGCTGGGACGGGGCAGGGGGGTAATGAGCAGTTCTTC.

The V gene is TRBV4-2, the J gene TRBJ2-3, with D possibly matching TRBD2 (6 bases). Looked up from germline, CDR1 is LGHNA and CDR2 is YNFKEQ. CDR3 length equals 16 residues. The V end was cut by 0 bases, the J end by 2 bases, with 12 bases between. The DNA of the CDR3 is TGTGCCAGCAGCCAAGAACGGCGGGGACCCACAGATACGCAGTATTTT. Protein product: CASSQERRGPTDTQYF.

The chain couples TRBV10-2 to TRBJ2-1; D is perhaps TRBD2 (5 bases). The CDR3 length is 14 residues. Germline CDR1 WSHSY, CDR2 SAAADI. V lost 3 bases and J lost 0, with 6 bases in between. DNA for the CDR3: TGCGCCAGCAGTGACGACTACTCCTACAATGAGCAGTTCTTC. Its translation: CASSDDYSYNEQFF.

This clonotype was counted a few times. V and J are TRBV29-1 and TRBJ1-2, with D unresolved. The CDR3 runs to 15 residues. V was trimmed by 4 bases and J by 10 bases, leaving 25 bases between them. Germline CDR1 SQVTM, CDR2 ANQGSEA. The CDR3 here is CSVVLGRRTSFHYTF. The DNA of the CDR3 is TGCAGCGTTGTTTTGGGCAGGCGTACTTCCTTCCACTACACCTTC.

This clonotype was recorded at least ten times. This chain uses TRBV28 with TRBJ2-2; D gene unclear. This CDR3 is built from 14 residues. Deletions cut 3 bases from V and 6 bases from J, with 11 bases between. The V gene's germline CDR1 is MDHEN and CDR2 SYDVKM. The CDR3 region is CASSLNHRAGELFF. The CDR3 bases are TGTGCCAGCAGTTTGAATCACCGAGCCGGGGAGCTGTTTTTT.

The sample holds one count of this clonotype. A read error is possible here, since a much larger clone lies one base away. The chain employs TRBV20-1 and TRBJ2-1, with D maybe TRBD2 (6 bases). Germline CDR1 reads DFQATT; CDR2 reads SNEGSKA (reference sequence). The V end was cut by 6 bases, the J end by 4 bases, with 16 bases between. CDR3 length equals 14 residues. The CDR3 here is CSATGTECYNEQFF. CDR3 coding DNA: TGCAGTGCGACCGGGACTGAATGTTACAATGAGCAGTTCTTC.

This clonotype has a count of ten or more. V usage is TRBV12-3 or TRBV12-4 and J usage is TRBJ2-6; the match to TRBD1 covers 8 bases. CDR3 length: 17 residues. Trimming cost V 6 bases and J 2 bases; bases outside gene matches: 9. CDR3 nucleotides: TGTGCCAGCAGAAGCGGACAGGGCGATCCTGGGGCCAACGTCCTGACTTTC. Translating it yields CASRSGQGDPGANVLTF.

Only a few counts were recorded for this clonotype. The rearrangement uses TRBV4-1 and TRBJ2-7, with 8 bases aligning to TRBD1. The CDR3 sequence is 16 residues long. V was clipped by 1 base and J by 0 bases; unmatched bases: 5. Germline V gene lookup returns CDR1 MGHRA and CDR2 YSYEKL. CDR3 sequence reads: CASSQVSGQASYEQYF. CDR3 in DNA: TGCGCCAGCAGCCAAGTTTCGGGACAGGCCTCCTACGAGCAGTACTTC.

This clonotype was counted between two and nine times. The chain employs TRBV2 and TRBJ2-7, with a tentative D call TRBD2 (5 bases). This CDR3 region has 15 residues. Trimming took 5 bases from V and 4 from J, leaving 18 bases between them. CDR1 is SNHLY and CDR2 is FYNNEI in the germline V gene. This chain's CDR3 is CASSRSGASPYEQYF. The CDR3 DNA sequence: TGTGCCAGCAGTCGGAGCGGTGCCAGTCCGTACGAGCAGTACTTC.

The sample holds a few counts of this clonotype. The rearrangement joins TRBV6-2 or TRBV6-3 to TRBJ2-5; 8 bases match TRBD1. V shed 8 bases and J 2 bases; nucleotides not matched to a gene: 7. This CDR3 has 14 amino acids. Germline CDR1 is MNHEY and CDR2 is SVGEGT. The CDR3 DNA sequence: TGTGCCAGCCGCCGGGACAGGACGCAAGAGACCCAGTACTTC. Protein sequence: CASRRDRTQETQYF.

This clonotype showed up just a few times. The CDR3 loop reads CASSPMANEQFF. Written as DNA, the CDR3 is TGTGCCAGCTCACCAATGGCTAATGAGCAGTTCTTC. V gene TRBV18 combines with J gene TRBJ2-1; D gene uncertain. V lost 2 bases and J lost 7, with 6 bases in between. From germline, CDR1 is KGHSH and CDR2 LQKENI. The length of the CDR3 is 12 residues.

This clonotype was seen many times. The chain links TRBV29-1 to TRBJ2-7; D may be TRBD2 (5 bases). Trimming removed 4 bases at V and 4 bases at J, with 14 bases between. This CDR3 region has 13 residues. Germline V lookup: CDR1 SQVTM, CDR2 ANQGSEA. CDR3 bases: TGCAGCGTTGTTGTGGGAGTCGAATACGAGCAGTACTTC. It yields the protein CSVVVGVEYEQYF.